The clone carrying this T cell receptor beta chain was observed many times. This entry is derived from a study of blood T cells in healthy people across ages. PCR was performed a second time for about 6 to 12 cycles using a sample-barcoded 5' primer and a J-beta primer mix. TCRdb reprocessed the 5' RACE reads with MiXCR, giving one entry per CDR3 protein. The data show around 1,700,000 distinct CDR3 sequences, roughly 27% seen once. The CDR3 is 14 residues long. Looked up from germline, CDR1 is SGHRS and CDR2 is YFSETQ. V was pared by 4 bases and J by 0 bases, with 2 bases of the junction left unmatched.

This receptor was obtained from a woman in her 30s in good health. The V call is TRBV5-1, the J call TRBJ1-2; 8 bases are a match to TRBD1. The sequencing input was blood. The CDR3 here is CASSADRANYGYTF. In DNA, the CDR3 is TGCGCCAGCAGCGCGGACAGGGCTAACTATGGCTACACCTTC.